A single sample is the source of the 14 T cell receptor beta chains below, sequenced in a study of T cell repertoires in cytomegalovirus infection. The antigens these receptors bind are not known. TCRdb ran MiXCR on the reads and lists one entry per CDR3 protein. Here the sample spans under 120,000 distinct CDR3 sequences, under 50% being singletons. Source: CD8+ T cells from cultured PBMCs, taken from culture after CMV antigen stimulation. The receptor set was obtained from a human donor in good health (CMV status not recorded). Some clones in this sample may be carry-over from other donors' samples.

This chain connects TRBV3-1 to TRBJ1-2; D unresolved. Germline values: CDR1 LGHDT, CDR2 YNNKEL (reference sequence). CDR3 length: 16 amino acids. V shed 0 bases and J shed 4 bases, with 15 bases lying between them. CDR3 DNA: TGTGCCAGCAGCCAAGATAAGGCGCCGGTAATCTATGGCTACACCTTC. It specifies CASSQDKAPVIYGYTF.

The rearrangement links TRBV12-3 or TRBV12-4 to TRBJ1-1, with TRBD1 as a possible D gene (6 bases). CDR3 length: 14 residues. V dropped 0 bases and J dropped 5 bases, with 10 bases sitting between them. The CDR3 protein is CASSLAGGITEAFF. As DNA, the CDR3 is TGTGCCAGCAGTTTAGCAGGGGGTATAACTGAAGCTTTCTTT.

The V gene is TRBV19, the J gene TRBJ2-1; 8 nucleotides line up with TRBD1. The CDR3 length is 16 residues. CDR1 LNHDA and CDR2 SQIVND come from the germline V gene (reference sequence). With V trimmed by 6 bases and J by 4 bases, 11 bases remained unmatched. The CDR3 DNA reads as TGTGCCAGTAGCCTATCTCCGAGACAGGGGTACAATGAGCAGTTCTTC. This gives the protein CASSLSPRQGYNEQFF. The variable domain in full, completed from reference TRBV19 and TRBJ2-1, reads DGGITQSPKYLFRKEGQNVTLSCEQNLNHDAMYWYRQDPGQGLRLIYYSQIVNDFQKGDIAEGYSVSREKKESFPLTVTSAQKNPTAFYLCASSLSPRQGYNEQFFGPGTRLTVL.

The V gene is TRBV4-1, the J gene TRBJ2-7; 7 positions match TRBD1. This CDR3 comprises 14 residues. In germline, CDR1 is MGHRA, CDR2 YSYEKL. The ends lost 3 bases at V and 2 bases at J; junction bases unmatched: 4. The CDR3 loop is CASSQDRLAYEQYF. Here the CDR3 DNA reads TGCGCCAGCAGCCAGGACAGGCTTGCCTACGAGCAGTACTTC.

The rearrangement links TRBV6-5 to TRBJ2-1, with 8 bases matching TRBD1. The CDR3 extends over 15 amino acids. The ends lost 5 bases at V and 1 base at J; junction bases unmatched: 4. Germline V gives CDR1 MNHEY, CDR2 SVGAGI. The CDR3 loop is CASSADRGSYNEQFF. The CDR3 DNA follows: TGTGCCAGCAGTGCAGACAGGGGTTCCTACAATGAGCAGTTCTTC.

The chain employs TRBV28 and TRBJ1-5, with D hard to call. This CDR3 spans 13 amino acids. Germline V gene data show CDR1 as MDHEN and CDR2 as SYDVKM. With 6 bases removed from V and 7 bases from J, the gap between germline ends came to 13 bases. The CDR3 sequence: CASSSFTAQPQHF. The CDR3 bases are TGTGCCAGCAGCTCCTTTACCGCCCAGCCCCAGCATTTT.

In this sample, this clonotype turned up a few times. In DNA form, the CDR3 reads TGTGCCAGCAGCTCTACCTTCGGCTACACCTTC. Amino acids: CASSSTFGYTF. The chain is built from TRBV5-4 and TRBJ1-2; D gene ambiguous. Trimming shortened V by 3 bases and J by 8 bases, and 8 bases separated the two germline ends. Germline V lookup: CDR1 SGHNT, CDR2 YYREEE (reference sequence). The CDR3 covers 11 residues.

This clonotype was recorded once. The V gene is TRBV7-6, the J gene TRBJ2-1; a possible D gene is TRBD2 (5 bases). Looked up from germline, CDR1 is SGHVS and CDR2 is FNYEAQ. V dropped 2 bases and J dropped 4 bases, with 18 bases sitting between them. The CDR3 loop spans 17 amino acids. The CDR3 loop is CASSLPELRAGYNEQFF. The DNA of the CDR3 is TGTGCCAGCAGCTTACCGGAGCTGCGGGCTGGTTACAATGAGCAGTTCTTC.

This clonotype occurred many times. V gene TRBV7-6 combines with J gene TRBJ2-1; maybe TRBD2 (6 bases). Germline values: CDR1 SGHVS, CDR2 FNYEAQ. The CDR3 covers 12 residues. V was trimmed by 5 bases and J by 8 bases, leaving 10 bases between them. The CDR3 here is CASSPGGYEQFF. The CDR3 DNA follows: TGTGCCAGCAGCCCCGGAGGGTATGAGCAGTTCTTC.

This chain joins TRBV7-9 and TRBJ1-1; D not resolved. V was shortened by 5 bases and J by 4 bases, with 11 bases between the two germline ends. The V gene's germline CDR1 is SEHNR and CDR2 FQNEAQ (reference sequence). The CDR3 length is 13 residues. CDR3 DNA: TGTGCCAGCAGCCCAGCGGAGGGCACTGAAGCTTTCTTT. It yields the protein CASSPAEGTEAFF. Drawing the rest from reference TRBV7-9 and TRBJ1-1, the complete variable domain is DTGVSQNPRHKITKRGQNVTFRCDPISEHNRLYWYRQTLGQGPEFLTYFQNEAQLEKSRLLSDRFSAERPKGSFSTLEIQRTEQGDSAMYLCASSPAEGTEAFFGQGTRLTVV.

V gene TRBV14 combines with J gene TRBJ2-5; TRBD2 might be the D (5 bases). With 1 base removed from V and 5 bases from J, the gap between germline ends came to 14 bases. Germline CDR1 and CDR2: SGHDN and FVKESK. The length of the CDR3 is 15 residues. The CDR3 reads CASSQGLLGGETQYF. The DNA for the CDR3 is TGTGCCAGCAGCCAAGGGTTACTAGGCGGGGAGACCCAGTACTTC.

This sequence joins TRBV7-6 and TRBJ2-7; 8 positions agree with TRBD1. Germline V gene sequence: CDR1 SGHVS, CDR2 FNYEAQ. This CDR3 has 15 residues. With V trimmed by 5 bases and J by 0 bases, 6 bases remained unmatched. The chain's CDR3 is CASSRGQGYSYEQYF. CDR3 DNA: TGTGCCAGCAGCCGAGGACAGGGTTACTCCTACGAGCAGTACTTC. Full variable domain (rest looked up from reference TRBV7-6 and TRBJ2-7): GAGVSQSPRYKVTKRGQDVALRCDPISGHVSLYWYRQALGQGPEFLTYFNYEAQQDKSGLPNDRFSAERPEGSISTLTIQRTEQRDSAMYRCASSRGQGYSYEQYFGPGTRLTVT.

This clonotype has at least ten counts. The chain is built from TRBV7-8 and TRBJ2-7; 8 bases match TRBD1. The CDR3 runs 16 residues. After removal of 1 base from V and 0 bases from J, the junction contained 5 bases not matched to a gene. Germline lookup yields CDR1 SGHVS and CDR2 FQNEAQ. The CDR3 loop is CASSLDGTGSSYEQYF. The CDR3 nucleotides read TGTGCCAGCAGCTTAGACGGGACAGGAAGCTCCTACGAGCAGTACTTC.

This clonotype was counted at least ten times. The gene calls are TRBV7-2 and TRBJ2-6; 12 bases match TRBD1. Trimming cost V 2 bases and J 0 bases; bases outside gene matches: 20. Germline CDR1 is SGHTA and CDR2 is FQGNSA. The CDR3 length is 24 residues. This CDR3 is CASSLNRQLGEAGQGASGANVLTF. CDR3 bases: TGTGCCAGCAGCTTAAATCGGCAATTGGGGGAAGCGGGACAGGGGGCCTCTGGGGCCAACGTCCTGACTTTC.